This entry lists 5 T cell receptor beta chains sequenced from one sample in a study of shared clonotypes between healthy human individuals. CD45RO negativity and positive selection for CCR7 defined naive CD8 cells, a population that excluded terminally differentiated effector memory CD45RA+ cells. Libraries were prepared by immunoSEQ multiplex PCR; TCRdb keeps only in-frame clonotypes and omits some of them. The profile shows 550,000 to 650,000 clones, roughly 96% of them singletons. The material sequenced was naive CD8+ T cells sorted from blood. The origin of the receptors is a woman in her twenties or thirties in good health.

This rearrangement joins TRBV7-8 to TRBJ2-7; the match to TRBD2 covers 7 bases. The CDR3 consists of 18 residues. V lost 0 bases to trimming and J lost 2 bases; unmatched junction nucleotides: 13. CDR1 and CDR2 (germline): SGHVS, FQNEAQ. The CDR3 region has the DNA TGTGCCAGCAGCTTAGCGGACGGGGGAGGGTGGAAAGCCTACGAGCAGTACTTC. Translated, it gives CASSLADGGGWKAYEQYF.

The rearrangement links TRBV19 to TRBJ1-1, with 8 bases lining up with TRBD1. The ends lost 6 bases at V and 0 bases at J; junction bases unmatched: 6. The length of the CDR3 is 15 residues. CDR1 is LNHDA and CDR2 is SQIVND in the germline V gene (reference sequence). CDR3 nucleotides: TGTGCCAGTAGGCCCACGACAGGGGTGAACACTGAAGCTTTCTTT. Translation: CASRPTTGVNTEAFF.

V usage is TRBV28 and J usage is TRBJ1-2; D ambiguous. The germline CDR1 and CDR2 sequences are MDHEN and SYDVKM. The V end lost 8 bases, the J end lost 6 bases, and 16 bases lay between the germline ends. The CDR3 totals 13 residues. The CDR3 reads CASQLVGSDGYTF. Here the CDR3 DNA reads TGTGCCAGCCAACTAGTAGGGTCGGATGGCTACACCTTC.

The chain has TRBV27 and TRBJ2-7; D is unclear. Trimming removed 4 bases at V and 3 bases at J, with 16 bases between. The CDR3 is 15 residues long. Germline CDR1 MNHEY, CDR2 SMNVEV (reference sequence). CDR3 DNA: TGTGCCAGCAGTTACCTGGCCTCTCCGGGCTACGAGCAGTACTTC. Residues: CASSYLASPGYEQYF.

The J gene is TRBJ2-2, the V gene TRBV6-1; D is possibly TRBD1 (6 bases). This CDR3 region has 17 residues. V lost 2 bases, J lost 5 bases, and 18 bases lay in between. Germline V gene sequence: CDR1 MNHNS, CDR2 SASEGT. The CDR3 spells CASSEMVLAGETGELFF. DNA of the CDR3: TGTGCCAGCAGTGAAATGGTATTGGCAGGGGAAACCGGGGAGCTGTTTTTT.